The 8 T cell receptor beta chains below all came from one sample that was sequenced in a study of T cell changes during pregnancy in multiple sclerosis. The method was immunoSEQ multiplex PCR; TCRdb's version includes in-frame clones alone and lacks a portion of them. The table includes about 38,000 clones, about 90% detected once. The source was CD4+ T cells from peripheral blood mononuclear cells, collected before pregnancy. The source of these receptors is a female donor with multiple sclerosis, enrolled in a pregnancy study.

The chain links TRBV30 to TRBJ2-3, with 7 bases lining up with TRBD2. Trimming cost V 7 bases and J 1 base; bases outside gene matches: 8. Germline values: CDR1 GTSNPN, CDR2 SVGIG (reference sequence). The length of the CDR3 is 14 residues. The DNA for the CDR3 is TGTGCCTATAATCCGGGGGGACGCACAGATACGCAGTATTTT. This encodes CAYNPGGRTDTQYF. Full variable domain (missing parts from reference TRBV30 and TRBJ2-3): SQTIHQWPATLVQPVGSPLSLECTVEGTSNPNLYWYRQAAGRGLQLLFYSVGIGQISSEVPQNLSASRPQDRQFILSSKKLLLSDSGFYLCAYNPGGRTDTQYFGPGTRLTVL.

V and J are TRBV11-2 and TRBJ1-2; D unresolved. The germline V and J ends were trimmed by 0 bases and 8 bases, with 10 bases remaining between them. CDR1 SGHAT and CDR2 FQNNGV come from the germline V gene. The CDR3 has 13 residues. This CDR3 is CASSLDNAGGYTF. As DNA, the CDR3 is TGTGCCAGCAGCTTAGATAACGCGGGGGGCTACACCTTC.

The chain recombines TRBV5-4 with TRBJ2-1; D unclear. Germline values: CDR1 SGHNT, CDR2 YYREEE (reference sequence). Trimming took 0 bases from V and 5 from J, leaving 6 bases between them. This CDR3 region has 13 residues. Here the CDR3 DNA reads TGTGCCAGCAGCTTGGTCCAGAACAATGAGCAGTTCTTC. This encodes CASSLVQNNEQFF.

The chain has TRBV4-1 and TRBJ2-7; TRBD1 matches at 9 bases. This CDR3 comprises 14 residues. The junction had 5 bases not matched to a gene; V was cut back by 4 bases and J by 4 bases. CDR1 is MGHRA, CDR2 YSYEKL, per germline. CDR3 in amino acids: CASSPGQGLYEQYF. CDR3 nucleotides: TGCGCCAGCAGCCCGGGACAGGGATTATACGAGCAGTACTTC.

In DNA, the CDR3 is TGTGCCAGTAGCAGAGAGGTCCACACAGATACGCAGTATTTT. Its translation: CASSREVHTDTQYF. This chain links TRBV19 with TRBJ2-3; D is undetermined. In germline, CDR1 is LNHDA, CDR2 SQIVND (reference sequence). The CDR3 is 14 amino acids. Trimming pared 6 bases from V and 2 bases from J, leaving 12 bases between.

The chain couples TRBV5-4 to TRBJ2-5; D is perhaps TRBD1 (6 bases). Germline V gene sequence: CDR1 SGHNT, CDR2 YYREEE (reference sequence). Trimming took 4 bases from V and 5 from J, leaving 15 bases between them. CDR3 length: 14 amino acids. Here the CDR3 reads CASSDGGSMETQYF. The CDR3 nucleotides are TGTGCCAGCAGCGATGGGGGCAGTATGGAGACCCAGTACTTC.

The chain carries TRBV9 and TRBJ1-1; TRBD1 is a possible D gene (5 bases). V lost 0 bases to trimming and J lost 1 base, with 10 bases between them. Germline V gives CDR1 SGDLS, CDR2 YYNGEE. There are 15 residues in the CDR3. DNA of the CDR3: TGTGCCAGCAGCGTAGTCGGAGGGGCGAACACTGAAGCTTTCTTT. Its translation: CASSVVGGANTEAFF. The full variable domain, completed using reference TRBV9 and TRBJ1-1, is DSGVTQTPKHLITATGQRVTLRCSPRSGDLSVYWYQQSLDQGLQFLIQYYNGEERAKGNILERFSAQQFPDLHSELNLSSLELGDSALYFCASSVVGGANTEAFFGQGTRLTVV.

With regard to this clone: It is unclear where the CDR3 begins or ends on the DNA, so no DNA is shown, and the CDR3 is as TCRdb lists it. The chain joins TRBV21-1 to TRBJ2-7; the table's D gene call, TRBD1, was not cross checked with the DNA. TRBV21-1 is tagged as a pseudogene. The CDR3 totals 13 residues, both ends included. Here the CDR3 reads CASFGQGAARVYF.